Following are 25 T cell receptor beta chains from one sample sequenced in a study of a mutant IDH1 vaccine in newly diagnosed glioma. The antigens these receptors bind are not known. Time point of the sample: week 23, last vaccination. With topical imiquimod, each dose of the vaccine consisted of 300 ug of mutant IDH1 20-mer peptide. The data were produced by immunoSEQ multiplex PCR, yet TCRdb's version contains in-frame clones alone and is incomplete. The sample carries tens of thousands of clones, 85% recorded once. Source: PBMCs, taken from a glioma patient whose treatment included an IDH1 peptide vaccine. These receptors were taken from a woman in her fifties or sixties with glioma.

The V call is TRBV7-8, the J call TRBJ2-7; TRBD2 aligns across 14 bases. The V segment lost 5 bases and the J segment 2 bases; nucleotides outside the gene matches: 5. The CDR3 spans 16 residues. Germline CDR1 and CDR2: SGHVS and FQNEAQ. CDR3: CASSLGLAGATYEQYF. CDR3 nucleotide sequence: TGTGCCAGCAGCCTGGGACTAGCGGGAGCAACCTACGAGCAGTACTTC.

The genes are TRBV9 and TRBJ2-2, with D uncertain. This CDR3 is 16 amino acids long. Germline V CDR1 and CDR2: SGDLS, YYNGEE. V was trimmed by 0 bases and J by 2 bases, leaving 11 bases between them. The CDR3 DNA reads TGTGCCAGCAGCGTAGGTCCGCTCCCAAACACCGGGGAGCTGTTTTTT. Its translation: CASSVGPLPNTGELFF.

This clone showed up just a few times. The chain joins TRBV7-9 to TRBJ2-5, with D hard to call. The length of the CDR3 is 13 residues. Germline CDR1 and CDR2: SEHNR and FQNEAQ (reference sequence). V was pared by 4 bases and J by 2 bases, with 8 bases between. The CDR3 reads CASSSLWQETQYF. The CDR3 bases are TGTGCCAGCAGCTCCCTTTGGCAAGAGACCCAGTACTTC.

V usage is TRBV19 and J usage is TRBJ2-2; TRBD2 agrees at 12 bases. The CDR3 has 14 amino acids. Germline loops: CDR1 LNHDA, CDR2 SQIVND (reference sequence). Losses at the gene ends were 10 bases for V and 3 bases for J; bases not matched to a gene: 3. The DNA for the CDR3 is TGTGCCACCCGACTAGCGGGGGACACCGGGGAGCTGTTTTTT. As protein: CATRLAGDTGELFF.

The V call is TRBV18, the J call TRBJ2-5, with D possibly matching TRBD1 (6 bases). From germline, CDR1 is KGHSH and CDR2 LQKENI. Trimming removed 3 bases at V and 11 bases at J, with 22 bases between. The CDR3 sequence is 15 residues long. The CDR3 spells CASSPRTDGAGEQYF. In DNA form, the CDR3 reads TGTGCCAGCTCACCTCGGACAGACGGAGCCGGAGAGCAGTACTTC.

The V gene is TRBV5-1, the J gene TRBJ2-3; possibly TRBD2 for D (5 bases). Germline lookup yields CDR1 SGHRS and CDR2 YFSETQ. This CDR3 comprises 14 residues. V was clipped by 0 bases and J by 4 bases, with 9 bases between them. As DNA, the CDR3 is TGCGCCAGCAGCTTGGCCGGGGTCGCAGATACGCAGTATTTT. Its protein is CASSLAGVADTQYF.

The chain couples TRBV7-9 to TRBJ1-2; 10 nucleotides match TRBD1. V shed 5 bases and J 3 bases; nucleotides not matched to a gene: 3. In germline, CDR1 is SEHNR, CDR2 FQNEAQ (reference sequence). This CDR3 is built from 14 residues. CDR3 amino acids: CASSQGQGHYGYTF. The CDR3 DNA reads as TGTGCCAGCAGCCAGGGACAGGGGCACTATGGCTACACCTTC.

V usage is TRBV27 and J usage is TRBJ2-7; TRBD1 aligns across 12 bases. This CDR3 spans 15 amino acids. V dropped 5 bases and J dropped 5; count of bases not matched to a gene: 7. CDR1 is MNHEY and CDR2 is SMNVEV in the germline V gene (reference sequence). The CDR3 region has the DNA TGTGCCAGCAGTCCAAGGGACAGGGGGCTCCACGAGCAGTACTTC. Its translation is CASSPRDRGLHEQYF.

The V call is TRBV19, the J call TRBJ1-1; a weak D match, TRBD1 (5 bases). V lost 7 bases and J 1 base, leaving 16 bases between the germline ends. The CDR3 extends over 15 amino acids. Germline assignment: CDR1 LNHDA and CDR2 SQIVND (reference sequence). CDR3: CASIRQGTPNTEAFF. CDR3 nucleotide sequence: TGTGCCAGTATCCGGCAGGGCACGCCGAACACTGAAGCTTTCTTT.

This clone was observed a handful of times. This chain connects TRBV2 to TRBJ1-1; tentatively, D is TRBD1 (5 bases). The CDR3 is 11 amino acids. Germline CDR1 and CDR2: SNHLY and FYNNEI. V lost 6 bases, J lost 7 bases, and 9 bases lay in between. DNA of the CDR3: TGTGCCAGCAGGGTACAGGTTGAAGCTTTCTTT. It is translated as CASRVQVEAFF.

This clone was recorded once. Here the CDR3 reads CASSDWQGSSYEQYF. Here the CDR3 DNA reads TGTGCCAGCAGTGATTGGCAGGGCTCCTCCTACGAGCAGTACTTC. This chain joins TRBV2 and TRBJ2-7; a weak D match, TRBD1 (5 bases). V lost 3 bases and J 0 bases, leaving 12 bases between the germline ends. Germline lookup yields CDR1 SNHLY and CDR2 FYNNEI. This CDR3 comprises 15 residues. The variable domain in full, completed from reference TRBV2 and TRBJ2-7, reads EPEVTQTPSHQVTQMGQEVILRCVPISNHLYFYWYRQILGQKVEFLVSFYNNEISEKSEIFDDQFSVERPDGSNFTLKIRSTKLEDSAMYFCASSDWQGSSYEQYFGPGTRLTVT.

The chain couples TRBV5-1 to TRBJ2-2; perhaps TRBD1 as D (6 bases). Germline-derived CDR1 and CDR2 are SGHRS and YFSETQ. This CDR3 has 16 residues. V lost 4 bases and J lost 4, with 17 bases in between. This CDR3 is CASSPRGNSVTGELFF. In DNA, the CDR3 is TGCGCCAGCAGCCCAAGGGGGAATTCGGTCACCGGGGAGCTGTTTTTT.

The chain employs TRBV27 and TRBJ2-7; TRBD1 might be the D (6 bases). The CDR3 is 13 residues long. V was shortened by 6 bases and J by 6 bases, with 15 bases between the two germline ends. Germline assignment: CDR1 MNHEY and CDR2 SMNVEV (reference sequence). The CDR3 bases are TGTGCCAGCAGCCAGCAGGGGCCACTCGAGCAGTACTTC. The encoded protein is CASSQQGPLEQYF.

This chain joins TRBV6-1 and TRBJ2-1; a weak D match, TRBD1 (6 bases). The CDR3 consists of 12 residues. CDR1 and CDR2 from the germline V gene are MNHNS and SASEGT. V dropped 4 bases and J dropped 6 bases, with 7 bases sitting between them. CDR3 sequence reads: CASSARGNEQFF. The CDR3 DNA sequence: TGTGCCAGCAGTGCCAGGGGCAATGAGCAGTTCTTC.

V gene TRBV7-8 combines with J gene TRBJ1-6; TRBD1 matches at 8 bases. This CDR3 is 18 amino acids long. V gave up 8 bases and J gave up 8 bases; unmatched junction bases: 20. Germline V gene lookup returns CDR1 SGHVS and CDR2 FQNEAQ. The CDR3 bases are TGTGCCAGCCTACCGGGCCCGGGACAGGTGCTCAGGGATTCACCCCTCCACTTT. It encodes CASLPGPGQVLRDSPLHF.

The gene calls are TRBV18 and TRBJ1-1; 10 bases agree with TRBD1. The germline gives CDR1 KGHSH, CDR2 LQKENI. Trimming took 5 bases from V and 3 from J; bases not matched to a gene: 3. The CDR3 extends over 14 amino acids. The CDR3 DNA is TGTGCCAGCTCAGAGACAGGGGGCTACACTGAAGCTTTCTTT. It encodes CASSETGGYTEAFF.

This clone occurred a few times. The chain uses TRBV6-1 and TRBJ2-7; D could derive from TRBD1 or TRBD2 (5 bases each). Per germline, CDR1 MNHNS and CDR2 SASEGT. V lost 7 bases to trimming and J lost 0 bases, with 10 bases between them. CDR3 length equals 13 residues. The CDR3 sequence is CASIPGPSYEQYF. CDR3 DNA: TGTGCCAGCATTCCGGGACCCTCCTACGAGCAGTACTTC.

The chain couples TRBV2 to TRBJ2-7, with 8 bases that match TRBD2. Germline V gene lookup returns CDR1 SNHLY and CDR2 FYNNEI. V was clipped by 8 bases and J by 3 bases; unmatched bases: 3. The CDR3 is 12 amino acids. The CDR3 reads CASAAGDYEQYF. CDR3 nucleotides: TGTGCCAGCGCAGCGGGAGACTACGAGCAGTACTTC.

The gene calls are TRBV28 and TRBJ1-1; 8 bases are shared with TRBD1. Germline lookup yields CDR1 MDHEN and CDR2 SYDVKM. V trimming: 5 bases; J trimming: 3 bases; junction bases outside the gene matches: 5. The CDR3 runs 14 residues. CDR3 residues: CASSRTGSDTEAFF. The DNA of the CDR3 is TGTGCCAGCAGTCGGACAGGGTCGGACACTGAAGCTTTCTTT. The variable domain in full, completed from reference TRBV28 and TRBJ1-1, reads DVKVTQSSRYLVKRTGEKVFLECVQDMDHENMFWYRQDPGLGLRLIYFSYDVKMKEKGDIPEGYSVSREKKERFSLILESASTNQTSMYLCASSRTGSDTEAFFGQGTRLTVV.

The chain has TRBV28 and TRBJ1-3; no definite D call. Trimming shortened V by 3 bases and J by 0 bases, and 9 bases separated the two germline ends. The CDR3 contains 15 residues. Germline CDR1 MDHEN, CDR2 SYDVKM. The CDR3 loop is CASSFFGVSGNTIYF. CDR3 DNA sequence: TGTGCCAGCAGTTTTTTTGGCGTCTCTGGAAACACCATATATTTT.

The chain carries TRBV6-1 and TRBJ2-2; 8 bases line up with TRBD1. CDR3 length equals 15 residues. The germline V gene encodes CDR1 MNHNS and CDR2 SASEGT. The trim removed 5 bases at V and 5 bases at J, leaving 7 bases unmatched. This CDR3 reads CASSLGQGRTGELFF. In nucleotides, the CDR3 is TGTGCCAGCAGTTTAGGACAGGGACGGACCGGGGAGCTGTTTTTT.

The chain couples TRBV9 to TRBJ2-3; D is unclear. In germline, CDR1 is SGDLS, CDR2 YYNGEE. The CDR3 loop spans 12 amino acids. V was pared by 0 bases and J by 7 bases, with 6 bases between. CDR3 in amino acids: CASSVAGNTQYF. CDR3 nucleotide sequence: TGTGCCAGCAGCGTAGCAGGAAATACGCAGTATTTT.

This clone was counted once. The gene calls are TRBV6-6 and TRBJ1-1; no clear D gene. CDR3 length: 11 amino acids. With 2 bases removed from V and 6 bases from J, the gap between germline ends came to 4 bases. Germline loops: CDR1 MNHNY, CDR2 SVGAGI (reference sequence). CDR3 in DNA: TGTGCCAGCAGTTACATGGCTGAAGCTTTCTTT. It specifies CASSYMAEAFF.

The V call is TRBV19, the J call TRBJ2-3; 8 bases are a match to TRBD2. Germline trimming cut 6 bases from V and 3 bases from J; bases unmatched to any gene: 5. Germline lookup yields CDR1 LNHDA and CDR2 SQIVND (reference sequence). This CDR3 has 14 residues. CDR3: CASRPSGSTDTQYF. CDR3 sequence (DNA): TGTGCCAGTAGGCCCAGCGGGAGTACAGATACGCAGTATTTT. Full variable domain (outside the CDR3, taken from reference TRBV19 and TRBJ2-3): DGGITQSPKYLFRKEGQNVTLSCEQNLNHDAMYWYRQDPGQGLRLIYYSQIVNDFQKGDIAEGYSVSREKKESFPLTVTSAQKNPTAFYLCASRPSGSTDTQYFGPGTRLTVL.

The genes are TRBV28 and TRBJ1-2, with unresolved D. This CDR3 is built from 14 residues. V was cut by 8 bases and J by 7 bases, with 20 bases left in between. Germline V lookup: CDR1 MDHEN, CDR2 SYDVKM. The chain's CDR3 is CASFGEGRAGGYTF. DNA for the CDR3: TGTGCCAGCTTTGGTGAGGGTAGGGCGGGTGGCTACACCTTC.